This entry lists 14 T cell receptor beta chains sequenced from one sample in a study of human T cells and chemical hapten exposure. The time point denotes: patch test 3, about 24 weeks after DPC sensitization. Treatment: therapeutic diphenylcyclopropenone sensitization with weekly scalp DPC. One entry per CDR3 protein results from TCRdb running MiXCR on the RACE reads. The sample contains tens of thousands of distinct CDR3 sequences, approximately 13% of which appear only once. Specimen: whole blood, collected in connection with sensitization to the hapten diphenylcyclopropenone (DPC). These receptors were obtained from a woman in her forties or fifties with alopecia areata. Some clones in this sample may be carry-over from other donors' samples.

CDR3 region: CASSSSSGGAGAFF. CDR3 DNA: TGTGCCAGCAGTTCGAGTTCAGGGGGCGCTGGGGCTTTCTTT. The chain uses TRBV12-3 or TRBV12-4 and TRBJ1-1, with 8 nucleotides matching TRBD1. Trimming removed 4 bases from V and 11 bases from J; junction bases left unmatched: 12. This CDR3 comprises 14 residues.

This clonotype was counted between two and nine times. The chain uses TRBV5-4 and TRBJ2-1; 14 nucleotides match TRBD2. This CDR3 spans 16 amino acids. V was clipped by 6 bases and J by 7 bases; unmatched bases: 9. CDR1 and CDR2 from the germline V gene are SGHNT and YYREEE (reference sequence). CDR3 region: CASTSGTSGSLNEQFF. The CDR3 bases are TGTGCCAGCACCTCCGGGACTAGCGGGAGTTTGAATGAGCAGTTCTTC.

A note on this clonotype: A single base separates this from a much larger clone, so it may be a read error. This chain connects TRBV6-1 to TRBJ2-7, with TRBD1 identical over 12 bases. The CDR3 loop spans 14 amino acids. CDR1 and CDR2 from the germline V gene are MNHNS and SASEGT. The DNA of the CDR3 is TGTGCCAGCATTTGGGACAGGGGGCGGAACGAGCAGTGCTTC. It codes for CASIWDRGRNEQCF.

The sample holds many counts of this clonotype. The chain joins TRBV7-6 to TRBJ1-1; no clear D gene. Germline V gene sequence: CDR1 SGHVS, CDR2 FNYEAQ. This CDR3 region has 13 residues. Trimming left V 2 bases short and J 1 base short, with 5 bases between. CDR3 DNA sequence: TGTGCCAGCAGCTTAAGGTGGAACACTGAAGCTTTCTTT. Translating gives CASSLRWNTEAFF.

This clonotype has ten or more counts. The chain has TRBV3-1 and TRBJ1-4, with 7 bases aligning to TRBD1. The CDR3 is 13 amino acids. Trimming at V came to 4 bases and at J to 6 bases, leaving 2 bases not matched to a gene. Germline CDR1 and CDR2: LGHDT and YNNKEL (reference sequence). CDR3 region: CASSPDRDEKLFF. In DNA, the CDR3 is TGTGCCAGCAGCCCCGACAGGGATGAAAAACTGTTTTTT.

This clonotype was recorded many times. V usage is TRBV20-1 and J usage is TRBJ2-7; possibly TRBD2 for D (5 bases). This CDR3 comprises 13 residues. In germline, CDR1 is DFQATT, CDR2 SNEGSKA (reference sequence). V lost 1 base and J lost 0, with 7 bases in between. CDR3 bases: TGCAGTGCTAGAGGGCGGGTCTCCTACGAGCAGTACTTC. Translating it yields CSARGRVSYEQYF.

This chain uses TRBV19 with TRBJ1-5; D unclear. Trimming removed 1 base from V and 0 bases from J, with 10 bases in between. Germline values: CDR1 LNHDA, CDR2 SQIVND (reference sequence). The CDR3 consists of 16 residues. The CDR3 sequence is CASSIAPGYSNQPQHF. The CDR3 DNA reads TGTGCCAGTAGTATAGCCCCCGGGTATAGCAATCAGCCCCAGCATTTT.

This clonotype was detected ten times or more. This chain links TRBV5-6 with TRBJ1-5, with TRBD1 as a possible D gene (6 bases). The germline CDR1 and CDR2 sequences are SGHDT and YYEEEE. Trimming cost V 4 bases and J 0 bases, with 17 bases left between them. The CDR3 extends over 17 amino acids. CDR3 loop: CASSVRTDTYSNQPQHF. The CDR3 DNA follows: TGTGCCAGCAGCGTCAGGACAGATACCTATAGCAATCAGCCCCAGCATTTT.

This clonotype was recorded many times. V is TRBV11-2 and J is TRBJ2-5; D may be TRBD2 (7 bases). V lost 1 base and J 5 bases, leaving 14 bases between the germline ends. The CDR3 consists of 15 residues. Germline V gives CDR1 SGHAT, CDR2 FQNNGV. In DNA form, the CDR3 reads TGTGCCAGCAGCTTAGTTGGGGGGGCCTCGGAGACCCAGTACTTC. Its translation: CASSLVGGASETQYF.

This clonotype has a handful of counts. The genes are TRBV24-1 and TRBJ2-2; D remains unclear. V gave up 0 bases and J gave up 4 bases, with 5 bases separating them. CDR1 KGHDR and CDR2 SFDVKD come from the germline V gene. The CDR3 consists of 14 residues. The CDR3 DNA reads TGTGCCACCAGTGATTTGGGTAGCACCGGGGAGCTGTTTTTT. Amino acid sequence: CATSDLGSTGELFF.

This clonotype showed up just a few times. J is TRBJ2-3 and V is TRBV14; D gene ambiguous. The CDR3 has 13 amino acids. CDR1 is SGHDN and CDR2 is FVKESK in the germline V gene. The V end was cut by 4 bases, the J end by 2 bases, with 7 bases between. The CDR3 loop is CASSLLVTDTQYF. The CDR3 DNA reads TGTGCCAGCAGCCTGCTCGTCACAGATACGCAGTATTTT.

This clonotype was seen many times. The gene calls are TRBV28 and TRBJ2-3, with 9 bases fitting TRBD2. The germline CDR1 and CDR2 sequences are MDHEN and SYDVKM. Germline trimming cut 3 bases from V and 6 bases from J; bases unmatched to any gene: 4. CDR3 length: 14 amino acids. DNA of the CDR3: TGTGCCAGCAGTTTCGCGGGAGGGCCGGATACGCAGTATTTT. It yields the protein CASSFAGGPDTQYF.

This clonotype has only a few counts. This chain connects TRBV6-7 to TRBJ2-1; D remains ambiguous. TRBV6-7 is an ORF, with its function uncertain. Trimming cost V 11 bases and J 4 bases, with 6 bases left between them. CDR3 size: 10 residues. In DNA form, the CDR3 reads TGTGCCGGTGGGTACAATGAGCAGTTCTTC. Translation: CAGGYNEQFF.

This clonotype was seen a few times. The rearrangement links TRBV9 to TRBJ2-1, with 7 nucleotides matching TRBD2. The CDR3 sequence is 16 residues long. Germline V gene lookup returns CDR1 SGDLS and CDR2 YYNGEE. The V segment lost 0 bases and the J segment 2 bases; nucleotides outside the gene matches: 5. CDR3 sequence (DNA): TGTGCCAGCAGCGTAGCGGCAGCGGGAACCTACAATGAGCAGTTCTTC. Amino acids: CASSVAAAGTYNEQFF.